These 25 T cell receptor beta chains were all obtained from the same sample, sequenced in a study of blood T cell repertoires in COVID-19. The table came from immunoSEQ multiplex PCR; TCRdb's copy has only in-frame clones and leaves some out. The top ten clones hold almost 1.5% of a sample with fewer than 500,000 clones, more than 80% of them seen once. Sequencing used peripheral blood. The origin of the receptors is a woman in her twenties or thirties with active or convalescent COVID-19.

J is TRBJ2-2 and V is TRBV12-5; 9 bases align to TRBD2. Germline lookup yields CDR1 LGHNT and CDR2 FRNRAP. The V segment lost 3 bases and the J segment 6 bases; nucleotides outside the gene matches: 11. The CDR3 covers 17 residues. This CDR3 is CASGFVAGGDSPGELFF. The CDR3 nucleotides read TGTGCTAGTGGTTTCGTCGCGGGAGGGGATTCACCCGGGGAGCTGTTTTTT.

The chain is built from TRBV28 and TRBJ1-1, with TRBD1 matching over 10 bases. CDR1 is MDHEN, CDR2 SYDVKM, per germline. Losses at the gene ends were 5 bases for V and 5 bases for J; bases not matched to a gene: 8. The CDR3 extends over 15 amino acids. CDR3 in DNA: TGTGCCAGCAGTGCAACGACAGGGGGCGGGACTGAAGCTTTCTTT. Residues: CASSATTGGGTEAFF.

The CDR3, as DNA: TGTGCCAGCAGGCGTGCTGTTGGACAGGGCTCTGGAAACACCATATATTTT. Amino acids: CASRRAVGQGSGNTIYF. The chain combines TRBV11-2 with TRBJ1-3, with TRBD1 matching 8 bases. The CDR3 sequence is 17 residues long. V dropped 6 bases and J dropped 0; count of bases not matched to a gene: 10. The V gene's germline CDR1 is SGHAT and CDR2 FQNNGV. The full variable domain, with the rest looked up from reference TRBV11-2 and TRBJ1-3, is EAGVAQSPRYKIIEKRQSVAFWCNPISGHATLYWYQQILGQGPKLLIQFQNNGVVDDSQLPKDRFSAERLKGVDSTLKIQPAKLEDSAVYLCASRRAVGQGSGNTIYFGEGSWLTVV.

The rearrangement uses TRBV29-1 and TRBJ1-1; TRBD1 aligns across 10 bases. This CDR3 comprises 12 residues. CDR1 is SQVTM and CDR2 is ANQGSEA in the germline V gene. Trimming at V came to 6 bases and at J to 8 bases, leaving 6 bases not matched to a gene. The CDR3 here is CSVGTGVGEAFF. The CDR3 coding sequence is TGCAGCGTGGGGACAGGGGTAGGCGAAGCTTTCTTT.

V gene TRBV6-5 combines with J gene TRBJ1-1; perhaps TRBD1 as D (6 bases). V gave up 6 bases and J gave up 1 base, with 9 bases separating them. Per the germline V gene, CDR1 is MNHEY and CDR2 is SVGAGI. CDR3 size: 13 residues. CDR3 sequence (DNA): TGTGCCAGCAGGGCACAGGGGAACACTGAAGCTTTCTTT. As protein: CASRAQGNTEAFF.

The chain recombines TRBV4-1 with TRBJ2-5; the D gene is possibly TRBD2 (5 bases). The length of the CDR3 is 14 residues. Germline V lookup: CDR1 MGHRA, CDR2 YSYEKL. Trimming left V 0 bases short and J 2 bases short, with 7 bases between. The CDR3 region is CASSQDAGQETQYF. CDR3 bases: TGCGCCAGCAGCCAAGATGCGGGTCAAGAGACCCAGTACTTC.

V usage is TRBV4-1 and J usage is TRBJ2-7; the D gene is possibly TRBD1 (5 bases). V gave up 1 base and J gave up 3 bases, with 13 bases separating them. CDR3 length equals 15 residues. Per the germline V gene, CDR1 is MGHRA and CDR2 is YSYEKL. In nucleotides, the CDR3 is TGCGCCAGCAGCCAAGTCAAGGGGTTTTACTACGAGCAGTACTTC. Translated: CASSQVKGFYYEQYF.

The table lists this clone with a few counts. The chain is built from TRBV2 and TRBJ1-2; no definite D call. CDR3 length: 11 amino acids. The germline V gene encodes CDR1 SNHLY and CDR2 FYNNEI. V was pared by 6 bases and J by 8 bases, with 10 bases between. The CDR3 region is CASRNDGGYTF. The CDR3 DNA reads as TGTGCCAGCAGAAACGACGGGGGCTACACCTTC.

The chain couples TRBV4-1 to TRBJ1-2, with 9 nucleotides matching TRBD1. There are 14 residues in the CDR3. Trimming cost V 1 base and J 9 bases; bases outside gene matches: 6. CDR1 and CDR2 from the germline V gene are MGHRA and YSYEKL. The CDR3 sequence: CASSQAGTGISYTF. In nucleotides, the CDR3 is TGCGCCAGCAGCCAAGCCGGGACAGGGATTAGCTACACCTTC.

V is TRBV6-6 and J is TRBJ2-3; 7 positions agree with TRBD2. The trim removed 6 bases at V and 7 bases at J, leaving 10 bases unmatched. The CDR3 extends over 14 amino acids. Germline assignment: CDR1 MNHNY and CDR2 SVGAGI (reference sequence). The CDR3 reads CASRDAGRLHTQYF. DNA of the CDR3: TGTGCCAGCAGGGACGCCGGGAGGTTGCATACGCAGTATTTT.

The J gene is TRBJ2-7, the V gene TRBV5-6; the D gene is possibly TRBD1 (6 bases). Trimming cost V 0 bases and J 0 bases, with 13 bases left between them. CDR1 is SGHDT, CDR2 YYEEEE, per germline. The CDR3 sequence is 16 residues long. Here the CDR3 reads CASSLGRQVNSYEQYF. CDR3 nucleotides: TGTGCCAGCAGCTTGGGGCGACAGGTTAACTCCTACGAGCAGTACTTC. Variable domain in full (rest from reference TRBV5-6 and TRBJ2-7): DAGVTQSPTHLIKTRGQQVTLRCSPKSGHDTVSWYQQALGQGPQFIFQYYEEEERQRGNFPDRFSGHQFPNYSSELNVNALLLGDSALYLCASSLGRQVNSYEQYFGPGTRLTVT.

The rearrangement joins TRBV5-1 to TRBJ2-3, with 7 nucleotides matching TRBD1. Per the germline V gene, CDR1 is SGHRS and CDR2 is YFSETQ. CDR3 length: 14 amino acids. J gave up 2 bases and V 7 bases, and 7 bases lay outside the gene matches. The DNA for the CDR3 is TGCGCCAGCGGGGTAACAGGGGACACAGATACGCAGTATTTT. This gives the protein CASGVTGDTDTQYF. Based on the CDR3 plus reference TRBV5-1 and TRBJ2-3, the full variable domain is KAGVTQTPRYLIKTRGQQVTLSCSPISGHRSVSWYQQTPGQGLQFLFEYFSETQRNKGNFPGRFSGRQFSNSRSEMNVSTLELGDSALYLCASGVTGDTDTQYFGPGTRLTVL.

This clone was recorded once. V and J are TRBV6-5 and TRBJ1-1, with a weak D call TRBD1 (5 bases). The CDR3 is made up of 15 amino acids. Germline assignment: CDR1 MNHEY and CDR2 SVGAGI. V dropped 6 bases and J dropped 1 base, with 15 bases sitting between them. DNA for the CDR3: TGTGCCAGCAGCGTGATGGGGGGAGGGAACACTGAAGCTTTCTTT. Translated, it gives CASSVMGGGNTEAFF.

J is TRBJ2-1 and V is TRBV5-1; the D gene is possibly TRBD1 (6 bases). CDR3 length equals 16 residues. Between the trimmed V and J ends, which lost 0 bases and 4 bases, there was a span of 14 bases. Looked up from germline, CDR1 is SGHRS and CDR2 is YFSETQ. In DNA, the CDR3 is TGCGCCAGCAGCTTGGCCGACTGGGGGCCGTACAATGAGCAGTTCTTC. Protein sequence: CASSLADWGPYNEQFF.

The rearrangement links TRBV2 to TRBJ2-5, with 10 bases fitting TRBD2. The trim removed 6 bases at V and 0 bases at J, leaving 13 bases unmatched. CDR1 SNHLY and CDR2 FYNNEI come from the germline V gene. The length of the CDR3 is 18 residues. CDR3 DNA sequence: TGTGCCAGCAGGGTAGCGGGGGGACCAATCTTGTACCAAGAGACCCAGTACTTC. Amino acid sequence: CASRVAGGPILYQETQYF.

The chain recombines TRBV19 with TRBJ1-3, with TRBD1 matching over 8 bases. Germline V CDR1 and CDR2: LNHDA, SQIVND (reference sequence). This CDR3 region has 17 residues. V lost 2 bases, J lost 4 bases, and 10 bases stayed unmatched. The CDR3 DNA follows: TGTGCCAGTAGTATAAACAGGGGGTCTGCCGGCGGAAACACCATATATTTT. Residues: CASSINRGSAGGNTIYF. Full variable domain (rest looked up from reference TRBV19 and TRBJ1-3): DGGITQSPKYLFRKEGQNVTLSCEQNLNHDAMYWYRQDPGQGLRLIYYSQIVNDFQKGDIAEGYSVSREKKESFPLTVTSAQKNPTAFYLCASSINRGSAGGNTIYFGEGSWLTVV.

This rearrangement joins TRBV19 to TRBJ1-1; D call uncertain. Germline values: CDR1 LNHDA, CDR2 SQIVND (reference sequence). The CDR3 has 13 amino acids. V was pared by 3 bases and J by 1 base, with 6 bases between. Here the CDR3 reads CASSIDKNTEAFF. CDR3 in DNA: TGTGCCAGTAGTATCGACAAGAACACTGAAGCTTTCTTT. The full variable domain, completed using reference TRBV19 and TRBJ1-1, is DGGITQSPKYLFRKEGQNVTLSCEQNLNHDAMYWYRQDPGQGLRLIYYSQIVNDFQKGDIAEGYSVSREKKESFPLTVTSAQKNPTAFYLCASSIDKNTEAFFGQGTRLTVV.

J is TRBJ1-2 and V is TRBV5-6; D may be TRBD1 (5 bases). The V gene lost 0 bases and the J gene lost 8 bases, with 14 bases spanning the gap. The CDR3 totals 14 residues. Germline CDR1 SGHDT, CDR2 YYEEEE. The CDR3 sequence: CASSLVGASVGYTF. The CDR3 DNA is TGTGCCAGCAGCTTGGTAGGGGCCTCCGTGGGCTACACCTTC.

This clone occurred once. The chain recombines TRBV7-2 with TRBJ1-1; D gene uncertain. The germline gives CDR1 SGHTA, CDR2 FQGNSA. The CDR3 is 14 residues long. Trimming pared 5 bases from V and 5 bases from J, leaving 15 bases between. The CDR3 bases are TGTGCCAGCAGCGCTAGCGGGGAGTATACTGAAGCTTTCTTT. It yields the protein CASSASGEYTEAFF.

This chain joins TRBV14 and TRBJ1-2; D may be TRBD1 (6 bases). The germline V gene has CDR1 SGHDN and CDR2 FVKESK. The V end was cut by 5 bases, the J end by 7 bases, with 14 bases between. The CDR3 sequence is 13 residues long. CDR3 protein: CASSSYRVAGYTF. The CDR3 region has the DNA TGTGCCAGCAGCTCCTACAGGGTCGCTGGCTACACCTTC.

This chain connects TRBV7-6 to TRBJ2-7; 10 bases fit TRBD1. The CDR3 totals 18 residues. Per the germline V gene, CDR1 is SGHVS and CDR2 is FNYEAQ. Germline trimming cut 5 bases from V and 7 bases from J; bases unmatched to any gene: 20. The CDR3 protein is CASSTHLGSGTGELEQYF. CDR3 in DNA: TGTGCCAGCAGCACTCACTTAGGGTCCGGGACAGGGGAGCTAGAGCAGTACTTC.

The chain combines TRBV15 with TRBJ2-1; TRBD2 aligns across 9 bases. V shed 10 bases, J shed 5 bases, and the junction held 6 bases outside the gene matches. The CDR3 is 13 residues long. The germline CDR1 and CDR2 sequences are LNHNV and YYDKDF (reference sequence). CDR3 sequence: CAIRLAAHNEQFF. The CDR3 DNA reads TGTGCCATCAGACTAGCGGCTCACAATGAGCAGTTCTTC. The complete variable domain, with remaining parts taken from reference TRBV15 and TRBJ2-1, reads DAMVIQNPRYQVTQFGKPVTLSCSQTLNHNVMYWYQQKSSQAPKLLFHYYDKDFNNEADTPDNFQSRRPNTSFCFLDIRSPGLGDTAMYLCAIRLAAHNEQFFGPGTRLTVL.

The chain combines TRBV19 with TRBJ2-4; D remains ambiguous. The CDR3 covers 8 residues. V gave up 9 bases and J gave up 15 bases, with 9 bases separating them. In germline, CDR1 is LNHDA, CDR2 SQIVND (reference sequence). The CDR3 sequence: CASPRSYF. CDR3 bases: TGTGCCAGCCCTCGTTCGTACTTC.

The genes are TRBV25-1 and TRBJ2-1; TRBD1 is a possible D gene (5 bases). Trimming took 3 bases from V and 10 from J, leaving 13 bases between them. The CDR3 consists of 13 residues. Germline V gene data show CDR1 as MGHDK and CDR2 as SYGVNS. For the CDR3, the DNA is TGTGCCAGCAGTGATCAGGGTGATTGGGAGCAGTTCTTC. Its translation is CASSDQGDWEQFF.

This chain uses TRBV4-1 with TRBJ1-1; D is unclear. Germline V gives CDR1 MGHRA, CDR2 YSYEKL. This CDR3 is 14 amino acids long. Trimming removed 0 bases at V and 6 bases at J, with 11 bases between. The CDR3 nucleotides are TGCGCCAGCAGCCAAGAGTTGGTAACAGCTGAAGCTTTCTTT. Translated, it gives CASSQELVTAEAFF.